The entry below gives a single T cell receptor (beta chain) sequence along with its context. The assay was immunoSEQ multiplex PCR, and TCRdb's table has in-frame clones only and misses some. The data contain 64,000 or so clones, under 95% of them seen just once; the ten biggest clones take up roughly 1.6%. The data belong to a study of control samples from healthy donors and cancer patients. The sequenced sample was PBMCs. This sequence was found in a man aged 35-49 years with colorectal cancer.

CDR3 amino acids: CASSPSQQETQYF. CDR3 sequence (DNA): TGTGCCAGCTCACCATCACAACAAGAGACCCAGTACTTC. The gene calls are TRBV18 and TRBJ2-5; D remains unclear. V was cut by 2 bases and J by 2 bases, with 6 bases left in between. The length of the CDR3 is 13 residues. Germline V CDR1 and CDR2: KGHSH, LQKENI.